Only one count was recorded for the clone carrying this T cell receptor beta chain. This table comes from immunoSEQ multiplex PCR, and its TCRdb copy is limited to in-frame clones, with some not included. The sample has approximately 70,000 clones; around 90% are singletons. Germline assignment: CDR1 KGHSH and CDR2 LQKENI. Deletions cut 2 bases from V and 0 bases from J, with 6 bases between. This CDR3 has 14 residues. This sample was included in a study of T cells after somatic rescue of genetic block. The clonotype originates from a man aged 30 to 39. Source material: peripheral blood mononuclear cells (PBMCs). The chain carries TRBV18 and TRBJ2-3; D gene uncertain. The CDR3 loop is CASSPKDSTDTQYF. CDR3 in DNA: TGTGCCAGCTCACCAAAGGACAGCACAGATACGCAGTATTTT.